This T cell receptor beta chain stems from a study of blood T cell repertoires in COVID-19. Study-level background: T cells, B-cell-depleted T cells, or PBMCs provided the cDNA or gDNA that served as material.

Some clones are missing from TCRdb's copy, which holds only in-frame ones; the method was immunoSEQ multiplex PCR. Among under 200,000 clones listed, approximately 85% were seen once. The CDR3 spans 16 residues. V lost 5 bases and J 0 bases, leaving 14 bases between the germline ends. The germline CDR1 and CDR2 sequences are SGHTA and FQGNSA. The sequencing sample was made of peripheral blood. The V call is TRBV7-2, the J call TRBJ2-1, with D unclear. This sequence was found in a woman at least 80 years old with acute or convalescent COVID-19. The CDR3 bases are TGTGCCAGCAGCCCTGGGCCCTTAAGCTCCTACAATGAGCAGTTCTTC. Residues: CASSPGPLSSYNEQFF.